Below are 26 T cell receptor beta chains sequenced from a single sample in a study of blood T cell repertoires in COVID-19. The table came from immunoSEQ multiplex PCR; TCRdb's copy has only in-frame clones and leaves some out. The table records about 280,000 clones, about 85% of them present only once. What was sequenced was peripheral blood. These receptor sequences come from a woman aged 50 to 60 who had recovered from COVID-19.

The sample holds a few counts of this clone. The V call is TRBV5-1, the J call TRBJ1-1; 10 nucleotides agree with TRBD1. The CDR3 sequence is 15 residues long. Germline V gene data show CDR1 as SGHRS and CDR2 as YFSETQ. Losses at the gene ends were 3 bases for V and 1 base for J; bases not matched to a gene: 3. CDR3 bases: TGCGCCAGCAGCTGGGGGACAGGGGCGAACACTGAAGCTTTCTTT. This translates into CASSWGTGANTEAFF. The full variable domain, completed using reference TRBV5-1 and TRBJ1-1, is KAGVTQTPRYLIKTRGQQVTLSCSPISGHRSVSWYQQTPGQGLQFLFEYFSETQRNKGNFPGRFSGRQFSNSRSEMNVSTLELGDSALYLCASSWGTGANTEAFFGQGTRLTVV.

The chain carries TRBV7-2 and TRBJ1-2; 11 nucleotides agree with TRBD1. After removal of 2 bases from V and 7 bases from J, the junction contained 9 bases not matched to a gene. Per germline, CDR1 SGHTA and CDR2 FQGNSA. The CDR3 has 16 residues. This CDR3 is CASSLFRGQGGSGYTF. CDR3 DNA sequence: TGTGCCAGCAGCTTATTTCGGGGACAGGGGGGATCTGGCTACACCTTC.

The chain recombines TRBV7-9 with TRBJ1-2; possible D gene TRBD1, 5 bases. This CDR3 has 12 amino acids. Germline V gene sequence: CDR1 SEHNR, CDR2 FQNEAQ (reference sequence). With 3 bases removed from V and 5 bases from J, the gap between germline ends came to 7 bases. CDR3 region: CASSFGGYGYTF. CDR3 nucleotides: TGTGCCAGCAGCTTCGGGGGTTATGGCTACACCTTC. Full variable domain (outside the CDR3, taken from reference TRBV7-9 and TRBJ1-2): DTGVSQNPRHKITKRGQNVTFRCDPISEHNRLYWYRQTLGQGPEFLTYFQNEAQLEKSRLLSDRFSAERPKGSFSTLEIQRTEQGDSAMYLCASSFGGYGYTFGSGTRLTVV.

This sequence joins TRBV7-9 and TRBJ1-4; 7 bases match TRBD1. Germline lookup yields CDR1 SEHNR and CDR2 FQNEAQ (reference sequence). This CDR3 has 16 residues. The J segment lost 5 bases and the V segment lost 5 bases, leaving 11 bases of the junction unmatched. This CDR3 reads CASSRPTGTVNEKLFF. The CDR3, as DNA: TGTGCCAGCAGCCGCCCAACCGGGACAGTGAATGAAAAACTGTTTTTT.

This clone was seen only once. The gene calls are TRBV24-1 and TRBJ2-7; TRBD2 matches at 9 bases. Trimming cost V 8 bases and J 1 base; bases outside gene matches: 8. CDR3 length: 15 residues. Germline CDR1 reads KGHDR; CDR2 reads SFDVKD. CDR3 coding DNA: TGTGCCACCACTGCCGGCGGGGGGGTATCCTACGAGCAGTACTTC. Translating gives CATTAGGGVSYEQYF.

The rearrangement uses TRBV28 and TRBJ2-6; D possibly corresponds to TRBD1 (5 bases). Trimming cost V 6 bases and J 0 bases, with 12 bases left between them. This CDR3 contains 16 residues. Germline V CDR1 and CDR2: MDHEN, SYDVKM. CDR3: CASSLRQISGANVLTF. The CDR3 bases are TGTGCCAGCAGCCTAAGACAGATCTCTGGGGCCAACGTCCTGACTTTC.

This clone appeared a single time. The chain employs TRBV4-2 and TRBJ1-2, with TRBD1 matching over 8 bases. Germline assignment: CDR1 LGHNA and CDR2 YNFKEQ. The CDR3 loop spans 18 amino acids. The J segment lost 1 base and the V segment lost 6 bases, leaving 16 bases of the junction unmatched. CDR3: CASRPRSRTGINNYGYTF. In nucleotides, the CDR3 is TGTGCCAGCAGGCCAAGATCCCGGACAGGGATTAATAACTATGGCTACACCTTC.

The rearrangement uses TRBV7-2 and TRBJ1-3; 7 bases match TRBD1. Losses at the gene ends were 3 bases for V and 1 base for J; bases not matched to a gene: 9. The CDR3 is 17 residues long. The V gene's germline CDR1 is SGHTA and CDR2 FQGNSA. CDR3 residues: CASSFRGPASSGNTIYF. The CDR3 nucleotides read TGTGCCAGCAGCTTTAGGGGGCCGGCCTCTTCTGGAAACACCATATATTTT. Complete variable domain (other parts from reference TRBV7-2 and TRBJ1-3): GAGVSQSPSNKVTEKGKDVELRCDPISGHTALYWYRQSLGQGLEFLIYFQGNSAPDKSGLPSDRFSAERTGGSVSTLTIQRTQQEDSAVYLCASSFRGPASSGNTIYFGEGSWLTVV.

The chain links TRBV18 to TRBJ1-1; TRBD1 is a possible D gene (6 bases). From germline, CDR1 is KGHSH and CDR2 LQKENI. With 1 base removed from V and 5 bases from J, the gap between germline ends came to 17 bases. The CDR3 is 16 amino acids. The CDR3 DNA sequence: TGTGCCAGCTCACCACTGGATGTGACAGGTGGGACTGAAGCTTTCTTT. This sequence encodes CASSPLDVTGGTEAFF.

This clone occurred a few times. The chain carries TRBV6-2 or TRBV6-3 and TRBJ1-1; D gene ambiguous. Germline-derived CDR1 and CDR2 are MNHEY and SVGEGT. The CDR3 is 14 residues long. Deletions cut 2 bases from V and 1 base from J, with 8 bases between. CDR3 protein: CASSYGPTNTEAFF. The CDR3 coding sequence is TGTGCCAGCAGTTACGGGCCAACGAACACTGAAGCTTTCTTT.

This clone was seen just once. The rearrangement uses TRBV6-5 and TRBJ2-1; 8 bases align to TRBD2. The junction had 8 bases not matched to a gene; V was cut back by 4 bases and J by 6 bases. This CDR3 comprises 15 residues. Per germline, CDR1 MNHEY and CDR2 SVGAGI. CDR3 coding DNA: TGTGCCAGCAGTTTAGGCGGGAGGACCGTCAATGAGCAGTTCTTC. Translating it yields CASSLGGRTVNEQFF.

The rearrangement uses TRBV30 and TRBJ1-2, with a tentative D call TRBD1 (6 bases). The CDR3 has 15 residues. Germline V gives CDR1 GTSNPN, CDR2 SVGIG (reference sequence). Trimming left V 5 bases short and J 8 bases short, with 24 bases between. The CDR3 bases are TGTGCCTGGGTTGGGGCAGGGGCCCCCCCTCGGGGCTACACCTTC. Translation: CAWVGAGAPPRGYTF.

The chain combines TRBV5-8 with TRBJ2-5, with 7 bases fitting TRBD2. CDR3 length equals 16 residues. Germline CDR1 reads SGHTS; CDR2 reads YDEGEE. J lost 1 base, V lost 1 base, and 7 bases had no gene match. The CDR3 protein is CASSLSGRGFQETQYF. Here the CDR3 DNA reads TGTGCCAGCAGCTTGTCGGGGCGGGGGTTCCAAGAGACCCAGTACTTC.

The V call is TRBV19, the J call TRBJ1-1, with TRBD1 as a possible D gene (5 bases). The CDR3 contains 16 residues. The germline V and J ends were trimmed by 6 bases and 3 bases, with 20 bases remaining between them. From germline, CDR1 is LNHDA and CDR2 SQIVND (reference sequence). CDR3 DNA: TGTGCCAGTAGCCCCTTGTTCCGGGGGAGTGACACTGAAGCTTTCTTT. Translating it yields CASSPLFRGSDTEAFF.

The chain employs TRBV5-6 and TRBJ1-1; D is perhaps TRBD1 (5 bases). This CDR3 is built from 13 residues. Germline V gives CDR1 SGHDT, CDR2 YYEEEE. Trimming removed 4 bases from V and 3 bases from J, with 10 bases in between. The CDR3 here is CASSPGVYTEAFF. The CDR3 nucleotides are TGTGCCAGCAGCCCGGGGGTGTACACTGAAGCTTTCTTT. The full variable domain, with the rest looked up from reference TRBV5-6 and TRBJ1-1, is DAGVTQSPTHLIKTRGQQVTLRCSPKSGHDTVSWYQQALGQGPQFIFQYYEEEERQRGNFPDRFSGHQFPNYSSELNVNALLLGDSALYLCASSPGVYTEAFFGQGTRLTVV.

The rearrangement uses TRBV5-1 and TRBJ1-1; D remains unclear. CDR3 length: 14 amino acids. Trimming removed 0 bases from V and 1 base from J, with 7 bases in between. The germline V gene has CDR1 SGHRS and CDR2 YFSETQ. The CDR3 DNA sequence: TGCGCCAGCAGCTTGGTGATAGCGAACACTGAAGCTTTCTTT. Translation gives CASSLVIANTEAFF.

The chain couples TRBV6-5 to TRBJ1-5; no definite D call. Germline V gene data show CDR1 as MNHEY and CDR2 as SVGAGI. Trimming removed 8 bases from V and 1 base from J, with 6 bases in between. The CDR3 loop spans 12 amino acids. The CDR3, as DNA: TGTGCCAGCGCGCGGAGCAATCAGCCCCAGCATTTT. Its translation is CASARSNQPQHF.

The chain joins TRBV13 to TRBJ2-5; 10 bases map to TRBD2. Trimming at V came to 5 bases and at J to 2 bases, leaving 11 bases not matched to a gene. The CDR3 sequence is 17 residues long. CDR1 and CDR2 from the germline V gene are PRHDT and FYEKMQ (reference sequence). CDR3 in DNA: TGTGCCAGCAGCGGGATTTCTCTAGCGGGGGCTCAAGAGACCCAGTACTTC. This translates into CASSGISLAGAQETQYF.

This chain links TRBV5-5 with TRBJ1-2; D call uncertain. CDR3 size: 13 residues. Germline V gene data show CDR1 as SGHKS and CDR2 as YYEKEE (reference sequence). Trimming stripped 1 base from V and 7 bases from J, with 11 bases between. The CDR3 DNA reads as TGTGCCAGCAGCTTGAGTGAAATCGGTGGCTACACCTTC. It translates to CASSLSEIGGYTF.

This clone was counted a few times. V gene TRBV5-4 combines with J gene TRBJ1-1; D is unresolved. This CDR3 has 13 residues. Trimming removed 7 bases from V and 1 base from J, with 11 bases in between. The germline gives CDR1 SGHNT, CDR2 YYREEE (reference sequence). CDR3 residues: CASSPVTNTEAFF. In DNA, the CDR3 is TGTGCCAGCTCCCCAGTTACGAACACTGAAGCTTTCTTT.

This rearrangement joins TRBV2 to TRBJ2-1; tentative D call: TRBD1 (6 bases). Germline V gives CDR1 SNHLY, CDR2 FYNNEI. This CDR3 comprises 15 residues. Trimming left V 2 bases short and J 7 bases short, with 15 bases between. The CDR3 loop is CASSEWAGVNNEQFF. The CDR3 nucleotides are TGTGCCAGCAGTGAATGGGCAGGGGTAAATAATGAGCAGTTCTTC.

The CDR3 sequence is CASSVLSPGNTIYF. The DNA of the CDR3 is TGTGCCAGCAGCGTATTATCCCCTGGAAACACCATATATTTT. The chain uses TRBV9 and TRBJ1-3, with D uncertain. Trimming shortened V by 1 base and J by 2 bases, and 7 bases separated the two germline ends. Germline assignment: CDR1 SGDLS and CDR2 YYNGEE. The CDR3 has 14 amino acids. The variable domain in full, with the rest retrieved from reference TRBV9 and TRBJ1-3, is DSGVTQTPKHLITATGQRVTLRCSPRSGDLSVYWYQQSLDQGLQFLIQYYNGEERAKGNILERFSAQQFPDLHSELNLSSLELGDSALYFCASSVLSPGNTIYFGEGSWLTVV.

The gene calls are TRBV7-2 and TRBJ1-2, with TRBD1 matching over 7 bases. This CDR3 is built from 13 residues. Per germline, CDR1 SGHTA and CDR2 FQGNSA. Trimming removed 1 base from V and 6 bases from J; junction bases left unmatched: 2. For the CDR3, the DNA is TGTGCCAGCAGCTTAGAGGGGACAGATGGCTACACCTTC. It is translated as CASSLEGTDGYTF.

J is TRBJ2-7 and V is TRBV7-3; 10 bases map to TRBD1. V shed 1 base and J 6 bases; nucleotides not matched to a gene: 3. Germline CDR1 SGHTA, CDR2 FQGTGA. This CDR3 contains 14 residues. The CDR3 protein is CASSLMGQGFEQYF. The DNA of the CDR3 is TGTGCCAGCAGCTTAATGGGACAGGGGTTCGAGCAGTACTTC.

This chain links TRBV5-4 with TRBJ1-2; D perhaps matches TRBD1 (5 bases). The germline gives CDR1 SGHNT, CDR2 YYREEE (reference sequence). Trimming shortened V by 3 bases and J by 4 bases, and 16 bases separated the two germline ends. The CDR3 consists of 15 residues. CDR3 region: CASSSPQVPGYGYTF. DNA of the CDR3: TGTGCCAGCAGCTCGCCACAGGTCCCCGGCTATGGCTACACCTTC.

The V and J genes are TRBV3-1 (or the pseudogene TRBV3-2) and TRBJ1-5; no clear D gene. V shed 1 base and J shed 4 bases, with 14 bases lying between them. Germline CDR1 is LGHDT and CDR2 is YNNKEL (reference sequence). The CDR3 is 16 residues long. CDR3 sequence (DNA): TGTGCCAGCAGCCAAGGGGGTTTTAGGACTAATCAGCCCCAGCATTTT. Translation gives CASSQGGFRTNQPQHF.